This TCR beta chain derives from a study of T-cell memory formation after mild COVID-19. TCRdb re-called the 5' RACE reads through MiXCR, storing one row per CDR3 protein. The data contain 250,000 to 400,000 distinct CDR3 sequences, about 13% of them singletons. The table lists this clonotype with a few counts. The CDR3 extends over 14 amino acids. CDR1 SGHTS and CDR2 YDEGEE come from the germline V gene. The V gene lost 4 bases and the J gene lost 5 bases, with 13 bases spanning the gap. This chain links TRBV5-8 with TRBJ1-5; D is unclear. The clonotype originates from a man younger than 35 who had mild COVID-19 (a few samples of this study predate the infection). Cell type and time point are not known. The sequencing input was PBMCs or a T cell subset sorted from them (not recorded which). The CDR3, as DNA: TGTGCCAGCAGCCTCCAAACGGAGGATCAGCCCCAGCATTTT. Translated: CASSLQTEDQPQHF.